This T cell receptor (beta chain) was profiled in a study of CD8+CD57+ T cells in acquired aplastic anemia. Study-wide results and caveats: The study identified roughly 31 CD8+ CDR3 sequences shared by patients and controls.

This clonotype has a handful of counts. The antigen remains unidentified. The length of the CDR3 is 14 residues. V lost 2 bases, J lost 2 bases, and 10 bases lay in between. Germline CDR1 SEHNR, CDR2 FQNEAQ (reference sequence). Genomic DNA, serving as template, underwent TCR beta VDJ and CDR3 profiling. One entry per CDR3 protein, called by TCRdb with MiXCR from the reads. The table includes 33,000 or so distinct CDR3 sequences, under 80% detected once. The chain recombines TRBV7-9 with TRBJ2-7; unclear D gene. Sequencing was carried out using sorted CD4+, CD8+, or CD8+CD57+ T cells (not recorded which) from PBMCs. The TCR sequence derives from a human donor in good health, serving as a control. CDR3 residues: CASSLSAATYEQYF. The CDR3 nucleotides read TGTGCCAGCAGCTTATCGGCCGCCACCTACGAGCAGTACTTC.